This T cell receptor (beta chain) was profiled in a study of blood T cell repertoires in COVID-19. Study information: Whether acute or convalescent, the COVID-19 samples came from the United States, Italy and Spain.

All enrollees were roughly 18 to 95 years old and from fewer than 25 US areas. Cohort 3 donors were reported recovered after two negative PCRs, clearance, or symptom resolution. Here immunoSEQ multiplex PCR was the method, and the copy in TCRdb shows in-frame clones only, minus some. The data hold around 500,000 clones, with roughly nine tenths observed a single time. CDR1 is MNHEY, CDR2 SVGAGI, per germline. V lost 6 bases and J 6 bases, leaving 11 bases between the germline ends. The CDR3 consists of 13 residues. The source material was PBMCs or T cells enriched from blood (not recorded which). This clonotype was obtained from an older woman who had recovered from COVID-19. This sequence joins TRBV6-5 and TRBJ1-4; no reliable D call. The CDR3 reads CASRLGRHEKLFF. For the CDR3, the DNA is TGTGCCAGCAGGTTGGGGAGGCATGAAAAACTGTTTTTT.